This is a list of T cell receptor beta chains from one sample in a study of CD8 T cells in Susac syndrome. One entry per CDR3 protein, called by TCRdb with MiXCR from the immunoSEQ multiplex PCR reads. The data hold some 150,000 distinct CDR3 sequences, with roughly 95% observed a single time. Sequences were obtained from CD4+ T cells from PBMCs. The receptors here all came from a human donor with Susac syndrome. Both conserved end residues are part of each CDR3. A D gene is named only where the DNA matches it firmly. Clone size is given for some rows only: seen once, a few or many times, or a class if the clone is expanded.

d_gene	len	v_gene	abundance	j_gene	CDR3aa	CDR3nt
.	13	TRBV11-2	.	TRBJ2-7	CASSRGRAYEQYF	TGTGCCAGCAGCCGGGGGAGAGCTTACGAGCAGTACTTC
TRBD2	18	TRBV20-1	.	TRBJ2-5	CSARDSGLAGGKRETQYF	TGCAGTGCTAGAGATTCGGGACTAGCGGGGGGGAAAAGAGAGACCCAGTACTTC
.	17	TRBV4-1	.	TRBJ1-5	CASSQDGRGRLDQPQHF	TGCGCCAGCAGCCAAGATGGAAGAGGGAGGCTCGATCAGCCCCAGCATTTT
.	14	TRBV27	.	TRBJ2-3	CACKRDSLRDTQYF	TGTGCCTGTAAAAGGGACTCCCTACGCGATACGCAGTATTTT
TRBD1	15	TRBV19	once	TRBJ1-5	CASSSHRGPNQPQHF	TGTGCCAGTAGTAGCCACAGGGGGCCGAATCAGCCCCAGCATTTT
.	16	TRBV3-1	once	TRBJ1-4	CASSQGLPRGNEKLFF	TGTGCCAGCAGCCAGGGTCTCCCCCGTGGTAATGAAAAACTGTTTTTT
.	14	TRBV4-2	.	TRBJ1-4	CASSQDLSNEKLFF	TGTGCCAGCAGCCAAGATTTAAGCAATGAAAAACTGTTTTTT
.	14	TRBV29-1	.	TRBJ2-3	CSVAPGQPTDTQYF	TGCAGCGTTGCGCCGGGACAACCCACAGATACGCAGTATTTT
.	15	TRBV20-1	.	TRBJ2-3	CSARDGSGSTDTQYF	TGCAGTGCTAGAGACGGGAGCGGGTCCACAGATACGCAGTATTTT
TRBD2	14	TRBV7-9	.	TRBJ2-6	CASSLQGGPNVLTF	TGTGCCAGCAGCTTACAGGGAGGGCCCAACGTCCTGACTTTC
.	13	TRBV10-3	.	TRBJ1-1	CATGTSTTTEAFF	TGTGCCACCGGGACATCAACGACCACTGAAGCTTTCTTT
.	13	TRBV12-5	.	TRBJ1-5	CASGLRSNQPQHF	TGTGCTAGTGGTTTGCGTAGCAATCAGCCCCAGCATTTT
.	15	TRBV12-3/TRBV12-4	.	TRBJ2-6	CASSPRSSGANVLTF	TGTGCCAGCAGTCCGCGGAGCTCTGGGGCCAACGTCCTGACTTTC
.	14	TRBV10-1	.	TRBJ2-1	CASSKDGPYNEQFF	TGCGCCAGCAGCAAGGACGGGCCCTACAATGAGCAGTTCTTC
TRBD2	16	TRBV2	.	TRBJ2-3	CASRSPRREGADTQYF	TGTGCCAGCAGAAGCCCGAGGCGGGAGGGGGCAGATACGCAGTATTTT
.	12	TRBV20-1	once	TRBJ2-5	CSARAGSETQYF	TGCAGTGCTAGAGCAGGGTCGGAGACCCAGTACTTC
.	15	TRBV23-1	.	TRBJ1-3	CASSQKLTAGNTIYF	TGCGCCAGCAGTCAAAAACTAACAGCTGGAAACACCATATATTTT
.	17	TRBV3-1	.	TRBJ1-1	CASSSRQKNNLNTEAFF	TGTGCCAGCAGCTCTCGACAGAAAAACAACTTGAACACTGAAGCTTTCTTT
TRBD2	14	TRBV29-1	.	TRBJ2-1	CSGTRRGGYNEQFF	TGCAGCGGGACTCGGCGCGGGGGTTACAATGAGCAGTTCTTC
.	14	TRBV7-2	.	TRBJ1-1	CASSSGRLNTEAFF	TGTGCCAGCAGCTCGGGACGGCTGAACACTGAAGCTTTCTTT
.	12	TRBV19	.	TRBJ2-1	CASSWDLREQFF	TGTGCCAGTAGTTGGGACTTACGTGAGCAGTTCTTC
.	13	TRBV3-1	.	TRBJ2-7	CASSRTDSYEQYF	TGTGCCAGCAGCCGTACAGATTCATACGAGCAGTACTTC
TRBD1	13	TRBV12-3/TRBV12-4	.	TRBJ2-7	CASRRTGGYEQYF	TGTGCCAGCAGACGGACAGGGGGCTACGAGCAGTACTTC
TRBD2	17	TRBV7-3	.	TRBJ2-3	CASSLTGLAVITDTQYF	TGTGCCAGCAGCTTAACGGGACTAGCGGTAATCACAGATACGCAGTATTTT